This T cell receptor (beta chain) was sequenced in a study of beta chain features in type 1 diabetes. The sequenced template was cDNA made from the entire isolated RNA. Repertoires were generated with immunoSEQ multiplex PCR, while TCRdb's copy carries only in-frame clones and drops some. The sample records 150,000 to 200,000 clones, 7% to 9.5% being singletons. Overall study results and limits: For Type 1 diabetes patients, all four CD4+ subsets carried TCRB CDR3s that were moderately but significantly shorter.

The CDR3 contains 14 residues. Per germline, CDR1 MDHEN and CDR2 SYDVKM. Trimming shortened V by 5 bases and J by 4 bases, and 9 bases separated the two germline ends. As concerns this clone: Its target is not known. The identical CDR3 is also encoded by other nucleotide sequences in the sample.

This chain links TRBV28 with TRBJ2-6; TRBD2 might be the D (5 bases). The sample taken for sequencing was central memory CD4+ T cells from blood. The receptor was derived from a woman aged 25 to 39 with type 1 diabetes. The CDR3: CASSRGYGANVLTF. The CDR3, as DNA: TGTGCCAGCAGTCGAGGGTACGGGGCCAACGTCCTGACTTTC.